In this sample, the clone carrying this TCR beta chain turned up once. This specimen belongs to a study of blood T cell repertoires in COVID-19. Germline loops: CDR1 MNHNY, CDR2 SVGAGI (reference sequence). The germline V and J ends were trimmed by 5 bases and 1 base, with 24 bases remaining between them. The CDR3 totals 19 residues. In the authors' methods: It was from reference gene primer amplification that nucleated cell counts were estimated. Generated by immunoSEQ multiplex PCR, the TCRdb table keeps only in-frame clones and is missing some. V and J calls and clone size are those listed in that table; D and trimming were worked out from the DNA. The repertoire holds 80,000 to 100,000 clones, with around 93% as singletons.

The sequenced material came from peripheral blood. The TCR comes from a human donor with active COVID-19. The donor label of this sample is uncertain. The chain is built from TRBV6-6 and TRBJ1-5; D might be TRBD1 (5 bases). The CDR3 is CASSPYAPDSFRSNQPQHF. The CDR3 bases are TGTGCCAGCAGTCCTTACGCCCCCGACAGTTTTCGGAGCAATCAGCCCCAGCATTTT.